This T cell receptor (beta chain) was identified in a study of cytomegalovirus exposure and HLA in healthy donors. CDR3 length equals 14 residues. Trimming took 4 bases from V and 0 from J; bases not matched to a gene: 0. Germline lookup yields CDR1 SGHTA and CDR2 FQGNSA. A multiplex PCR was run with 60 Vbeta primers and 13 Jbeta primers. TCRdb's table, derived via immunoSEQ multiplex PCR, lists solely in-frame clones and lacks some. The sample shows 75,000 to 90,000 clones, about 85% of them seen only once. The clonotype comes from a man aged 35 to 55 in good health and CMV-seropositive. The V and J genes are TRBV7-2 and TRBJ1-3, with 7 bases matching TRBD1. Sample: PBMCs. DNA for the CDR3: TGTGCCAGCAGCTCAGGGGGCTCTGGAAACACCATATATTTT. It yields the protein CASSSGGSGNTIYF.